A single sample gave rise to the 12 T cell receptor beta chains below, sequenced in a study of chemoradiotherapy in HPV16-positive cancers. Assay used: immunoSEQ multiplex PCR; TCRdb lists only in-frame clones, some missing. The table lists approximately 11,000 clones, less than 80% of them singletons. The material was obtained from a patient who underwent chemoradiotherapy. The receptor set was obtained from a human donor with HPV-associated anogenital cancer.

The chain carries TRBV11-2 and TRBJ2-3; possible D gene TRBD2, 6 bases. Germline CDR1 reads SGHAT; CDR2 reads FQNNGV. This CDR3 has 17 amino acids. Trimming cost V 1 base and J 4 bases, with 18 bases left between them. For the CDR3, the DNA is TGTGCCAGCAGCTTAGTCCGGGGGACTCTCCATCCAGATACGCAGTATTTT. Its protein is CASSLVRGTLHPDTQYF.

This clone appeared a few times. V is TRBV10-3 and J is TRBJ1-1; no clear D. CDR3 size: 14 residues. The germline V gene has CDR1 ENHRY and CDR2 SYGVKD. V was cut by 5 bases and J by 1 base, with 11 bases left in between. In nucleotides, the CDR3 is TGTGCCATCAGTAGCCGGGAGCCGAACACTGAAGCTTTCTTT. Amino acid sequence: CAISSREPNTEAFF.

V and J are TRBV27 and TRBJ2-5; 9 nucleotides agree with TRBD2. The CDR3 length is 15 residues. Germline V gene sequence: CDR1 MNHEY, CDR2 SMNVEV (reference sequence). The CDR3: CADRTPAGGVKTQYF. DNA for the CDR3: TGTGCAGACCGCACGCCAGCGGGAGGAGTAAAGACCCAGTACTTC.

This clone occurred once. J is TRBJ1-3 and V is TRBV19; unclear D gene. Trimming shortened V by 4 bases and J by 6 bases, and 10 bases separated the two germline ends. Germline V gene sequence: CDR1 LNHDA, CDR2 SQIVND (reference sequence). This CDR3 contains 13 residues. The CDR3 is CASSRFEANTIYF. The CDR3 coding sequence is TGTGCCAGTAGTAGGTTCGAGGCAAACACCATATATTTT. Using reference TRBV19 and TRBJ1-3 for the parts outside the CDR3, the full variable domain is DGGITQSPKYLFRKEGQNVTLSCEQNLNHDAMYWYRQDPGQGLRLIYYSQIVNDFQKGDIAEGYSVSREKKESFPLTVTSAQKNPTAFYLCASSRFEANTIYFGEGSWLTVV.

The rearrangement joins TRBV7-2 to TRBJ2-3; TRBD1 matches at 9 bases. CDR1 SGHTA and CDR2 FQGNSA come from the germline V gene. Trimming took 5 bases from V and 8 from J; bases not matched to a gene: 11. The CDR3 is 15 amino acids. As DNA, the CDR3 is TGTGCCAGCAGCGGATTGACAGGGGGGTGGGGTACGCAGTATTTT. This encodes CASSGLTGGWGTQYF.

The gene calls are TRBV19 and TRBJ2-3; D gene ambiguous. This CDR3 contains 12 residues. CDR1 is LNHDA, CDR2 SQIVND, per germline (reference sequence). V was shortened by 6 bases and J by 0 bases, with 4 bases between the two germline ends. In DNA, the CDR3 is TGTGCCAGTAGCCAGAGCACAGATACGCAGTATTTT. Amino acid sequence: CASSQSTDTQYF.

This clone turned up a few times. V gene TRBV27 combines with J gene TRBJ1-5; TRBD1 agrees at 11 bases. Trimming cost V 6 bases and J 4 bases; bases outside gene matches: 2. The V gene's germline CDR1 is MNHEY and CDR2 SMNVEV (reference sequence). The CDR3 is 14 amino acids. CDR3 loop: CASRDRGRNQPQHF. In nucleotides, the CDR3 is TGTGCCAGCAGGGACAGGGGGCGGAATCAGCCCCAGCATTTT.

The rearrangement uses TRBV7-2 and TRBJ1-3, with D perhaps TRBD1 (5 bases). V was cut by 7 bases and J by 4 bases, with 20 bases left in between. CDR3 length equals 16 residues. Per the germline V gene, CDR1 is SGHTA and CDR2 is FQGNSA. This chain's CDR3 is CASIRDPLGGGNTIYF. CDR3 DNA: TGTGCCAGCATCCGGGACCCCTTGGGAGGCGGAAACACCATATATTTT.

The chain recombines TRBV29-1 with TRBJ2-3, with 8 bases that match TRBD2. This CDR3 has 16 amino acids. The V segment lost 4 bases and the J segment 4 bases; nucleotides outside the gene matches: 13. The germline CDR1 and CDR2 sequences are SQVTM and ANQGSEA. The CDR3 DNA reads TGCAGCGTTGCAGGCCAAGGTAGCGGGACCCCAGATACGCAGTATTTT. Protein: CSVAGQGSGTPDTQYF.

The V call is TRBV7-6, the J call TRBJ1-5; D is unclear. CDR3 length: 15 residues. With 1 base removed from V and 6 bases from J, the gap between germline ends came to 13 bases. Per the germline V gene, CDR1 is SGHVS and CDR2 is FNYEAQ. For the CDR3, the DNA is TGTGCCAGCAGCTTAGGTCTGGGAAGGAGTCAGCCCCAGCATTTT. It yields the protein CASSLGLGRSQPQHF.

The chain has TRBV19 and TRBJ2-1, with 8 bases that match TRBD2. This CDR3 region has 15 residues. V gave up 3 bases and J gave up 9 bases; unmatched junction bases: 10. Germline V CDR1 and CDR2: LNHDA, SQIVND (reference sequence). The CDR3 sequence is CASSISGGRIPEQFF. The CDR3 DNA reads TGTGCCAGTAGTATCTCGGGCGGGAGGATTCCTGAGCAGTTCTTC.

Here the CDR3 reads CSVDRAFGSGELFF. CDR3 nucleotides: TGCAGCGTTGACAGAGCGTTTGGGTCCGGGGAGCTGTTTTTT. The V gene is TRBV29-1, the J gene TRBJ2-2, with D uncertain. V dropped 3 bases and J dropped 6 bases, with 14 bases sitting between them. The CDR3 has 14 amino acids. CDR1 and CDR2 (germline): SQVTM, ANQGSEA.